This record covers a single T cell receptor beta chain. Its matching antigen is unknown. This sample stems from a study of T cell responses to AZD1222 COVID-19 vaccine. Study-wide points: Clonal diversity was possibly underestimated; the donors were predominantly white British and more often female. After two AZD1222 doses, spike-specific TCR breadth and depth rose versus day 0.

The table came from immunoSEQ multiplex PCR; TCRdb's copy has only in-frame clones and leaves some out. This table has about 120,000 clones, around nine tenths appearing once. The CDR3 has 13 residues. CDR1 is SGHTA and CDR2 is FQGNSA in the germline V gene. V shed 2 bases and J shed 4 bases, with 8 bases lying between them. The TCR was taken from an adult in good health. The sequencing used peripheral blood, collected on day 0 of AZD1222 vaccination. V is TRBV7-2 and J is TRBJ1-2, with a possible D match to TRBD1 (5 bases). CDR3 bases: TGTGCCAGCAGCTTACAGGACACCTATGGCTACACCTTC. Protein: CASSLQDTYGYTF.